This paragraph reports one T cell receptor (beta chain). Its cognate antigen is unknown. Using immunoSEQ multiplex PCR, the repertoire was profiled, and TCRdb retains in-frame clones only, with some absent. The data contain 69,000 or so clones, approximately 90% of them singletons. The ends were cut back, 2 bases at V and 6 bases at J, with 7 bases in the middle. This CDR3 contains 12 residues. Germline assignment: CDR1 MDHEN and CDR2 SYDVKM. The data were taken from a study of T cell responses to AZD1222 COVID-19 vaccine. Whole-study results and caveats: When two AZD1222 doses had been given, Spike-specific TCR breadth and depth rose. Nearly half of unique spike-specific TCRs reportedly avoided B.1.351 and B.1.1.7 mutated regions. White British people made up most donors, females outnumbered males, and clonal diversity was possibly underestimated.

The chain joins TRBV28 to TRBJ1-2; D remains unclear. The TCR comes from an adult who received the MenACWY meningococcal vaccine as a control. Source: peripheral blood, taken 28 days after the second dose of the MenACWY control vaccine. In DNA form, the CDR3 reads TGTGCCAGCAGTTTACTCAAGCATGGCTACACCTTC. This gives the protein CASSLLKHGYTF.